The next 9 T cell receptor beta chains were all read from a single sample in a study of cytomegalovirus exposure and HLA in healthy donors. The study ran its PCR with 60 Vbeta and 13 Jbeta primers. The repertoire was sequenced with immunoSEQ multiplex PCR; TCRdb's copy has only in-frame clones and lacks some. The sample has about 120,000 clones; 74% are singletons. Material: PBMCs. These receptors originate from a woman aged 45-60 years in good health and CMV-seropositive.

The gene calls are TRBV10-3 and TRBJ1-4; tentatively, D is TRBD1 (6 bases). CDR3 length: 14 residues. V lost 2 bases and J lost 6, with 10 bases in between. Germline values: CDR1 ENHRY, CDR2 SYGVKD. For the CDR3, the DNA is TGTGCCATCAGTGAGAGGGCAGGGGATGAAAAACTGTTTTTT. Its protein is CAISERAGDEKLFF.

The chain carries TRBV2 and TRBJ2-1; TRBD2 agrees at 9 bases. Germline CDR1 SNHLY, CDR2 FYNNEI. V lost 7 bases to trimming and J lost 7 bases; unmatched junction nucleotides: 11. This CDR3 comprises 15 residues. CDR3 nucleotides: TGTGCCAGCAAGGCCGGGACTAGCATCTTGAATGAGCAGTTCTTC. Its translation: CASKAGTSILNEQFF.

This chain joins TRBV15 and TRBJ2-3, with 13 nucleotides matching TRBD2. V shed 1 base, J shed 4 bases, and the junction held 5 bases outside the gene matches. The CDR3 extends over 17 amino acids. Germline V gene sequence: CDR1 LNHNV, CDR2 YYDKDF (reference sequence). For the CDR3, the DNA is TGTGCCACCAGCAGAGGGACTAGCGGGAGAGGCGCAGATACGCAGTATTTT. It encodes CATSRGTSGRGADTQYF.

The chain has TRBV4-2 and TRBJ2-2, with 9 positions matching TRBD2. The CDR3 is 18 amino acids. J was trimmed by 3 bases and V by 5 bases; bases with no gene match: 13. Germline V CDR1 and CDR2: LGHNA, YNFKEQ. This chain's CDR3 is CASSGGEGLAGHTGELFF. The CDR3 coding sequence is TGTGCCAGCAGCGGAGGGGAGGGGCTAGCGGGACACACCGGGGAGCTGTTTTTT.

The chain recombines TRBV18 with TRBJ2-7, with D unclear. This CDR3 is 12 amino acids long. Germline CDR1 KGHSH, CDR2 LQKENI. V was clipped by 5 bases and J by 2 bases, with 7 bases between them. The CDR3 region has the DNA TGTGCCAGCTCAGCTACAGCCTACGAGCAGTACTTC. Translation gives CASSATAYEQYF.

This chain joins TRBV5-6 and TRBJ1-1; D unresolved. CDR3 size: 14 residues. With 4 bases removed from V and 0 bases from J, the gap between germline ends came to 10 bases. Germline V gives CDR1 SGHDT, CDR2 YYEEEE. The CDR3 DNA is TGTGCCAGCAGCAGGGAGGCGCTGAACACTGAAGCTTTCTTT. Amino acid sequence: CASSREALNTEAFF.

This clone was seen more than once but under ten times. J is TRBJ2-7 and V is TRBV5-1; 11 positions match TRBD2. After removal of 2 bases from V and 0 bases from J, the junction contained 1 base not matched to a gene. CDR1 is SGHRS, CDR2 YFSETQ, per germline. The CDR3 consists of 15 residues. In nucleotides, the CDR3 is TGCGCCAGCAGCTTTACTAGCGGGAGCTCCTACGAGCAGTACTTC. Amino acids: CASSFTSGSSYEQYF.

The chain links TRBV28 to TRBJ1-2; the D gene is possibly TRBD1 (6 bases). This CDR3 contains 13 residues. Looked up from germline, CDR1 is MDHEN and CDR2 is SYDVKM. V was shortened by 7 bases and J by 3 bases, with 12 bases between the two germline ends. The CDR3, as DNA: TGTGCCAGCAAAATTCCAGGGGACTATGGCTACACCTTC. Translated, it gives CASKIPGDYGYTF.

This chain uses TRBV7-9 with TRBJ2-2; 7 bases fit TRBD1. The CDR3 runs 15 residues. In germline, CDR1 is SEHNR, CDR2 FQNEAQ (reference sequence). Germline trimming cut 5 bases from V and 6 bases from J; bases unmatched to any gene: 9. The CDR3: CASSLGTVSAGELFF. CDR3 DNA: TGTGCCAGCAGCCTAGGGACAGTAAGCGCCGGGGAGCTGTTTTTT.